This T cell receptor (beta chain) stems from a study of cytomegalovirus exposure and HLA in healthy donors. Findings and caveats of the study: Cytomegalovirus association was listed for about 150 TCR beta chains. With later analysis, a missense DCLRE1C variant became linked to TCR beta V- and J-gene trimming.

This clone was seen a few times. The antigen is undetermined. Amplification used 60 Vbeta primers and 13 Jbeta primers. Study processing details: Unique TCR beta chains numbered approximately 80 million in a later analysis, with roughly 10 million shared. Produced via immunoSEQ multiplex PCR; TCRdb's table is partial and in-frame only. V and J calls and clone size are those listed in that table; D and trimming were worked out from the DNA. The sample consists of 60,000 to 85,000 clones, just over 70% of them appearing once. Germline V lookup: CDR1 MNHEY, CDR2 SMNVEV (reference sequence). There are 11 residues in the CDR3. Trimming took 5 bases from V and 8 from J, leaving 9 bases between them.

The TCR originated in a man in his 60s in good health and CMV-seropositive. The chain uses TRBV27 and TRBJ1-2, with D uncertain. Input material: PBMCs. The DNA of the CDR3 is TGTGCCAGCAGTAGAGTGAGGGGCTACACCTTC. Protein: CASSRVRGYTF.